The source of this T cell receptor beta chain is a study of vaccination effects on CD4 cells after COVID-19. Study findings and constraints: The study had few convalescent patients and no early post-infection timepoints.

Germline CDR1 reads LNHDA; CDR2 reads SQIVND (reference sequence). CDR3 length equals 14 residues. Trimming removed 1 base from V and 6 bases from J; junction bases left unmatched: 2. This clone was recorded a few times. Its antigen is undetermined. Antigen-specific CD4+ T cells were expanded with viral peptide pools in the ViraFEST assay before sequencing. Having been cultured for roughly 11 days, the cells underwent CD4+ T cell isolation. Sometime from March through December 2020, the person acquired a SARS-CoV-2 infection that PCR confirmed. IL-2 medium supplanted half the medium on days 3 and 7. Method: immunoSEQ multiplex PCR; TCRdb's copy keeps in-frame clones and lacks some. Counted here are tens of thousands of clones, 73% occurring once; the ten biggest clones make up about 33%.

The rearrangement uses TRBV19 and TRBJ1-1; 10 nucleotides line up with TRBD1. The TCR sequence derives from a human donor who had a prior SARS-CoV-2 infection. The sequenced sample was CD4+ T cells from PBMCs cultured with a peptide pool, obtained before COVID-19 vaccination. The CDR3 region is CASSIGQGAAEAFF. CDR3 sequence (DNA): TGTGCCAGTAGTATAGGACAGGGGGCGGCTGAAGCTTTCTTT.